The 23 T cell receptor beta chains reported below all come from one sample, sequenced in a study of T cell clusters in autoimmune cytopenias. TRB was amplified by touch-down multiplex PCR, primer pools A and B combined. TCRdb re-analyzed the multiplex PCR reads; it lists each CDR3 protein once, without DNA. The sample data list 4,000 to 6,500 distinct CDR3 sequences. TRB amplification used approximately 250 ng of peripheral blood genomic DNA. The sample consisted of peripheral blood. All receptors derive from a human donor with an autoimmune cytopenia or autoimmune hepatitis (not recorded which).

Considering frequency, this clonotype is medium-sized. V gene TRBV20-1 combines with J gene TRBJ1-5; TCRdb's D call, TRBD1, is unchecked because there is no DNA. This CDR3 has 14 amino acids. Germline V CDR1 and CDR2: DFQATT, SNEGSKA (reference sequence). CDR3 region: CSARDAQGNQPQHF.

This clonotype is called medium-sized based on its frequency. The chain joins TRBV7-2 to TRBJ2-3. The CDR3 consists of 11 residues. CDR1 is SGHTA and CDR2 is FQGNSA in the germline V gene. Here the CDR3 reads CASSRGDTQYF.

This clonotype is called medium-sized based on its frequency. This sequence joins TRBV2 and TRBJ1-4. CDR3 length: 14 amino acids. Germline CDR1 SNHLY, CDR2 FYNNEI. The CDR3 here is CASRARAQGEKLFF.

According to its frequency, this clonotype is medium-sized. The chain joins TRBV11-3 to TRBJ2-7; the D call of TRBD1 rests on TCRdb alone, since no DNA is present to check it. The CDR3 totals 13 residues. Germline loops: CDR1 SGHNT, CDR2 YENEEA. The CDR3: CASSPRWGYEQYF.

By frequency, this clonotype is medium-sized (0.01 to 0.1%). V gene TRBV5-5 combines with J gene TRBJ1-3; there is no DNA to check the TCRdb D call of TRBD1. CDR1 is SGHKS and CDR2 is YYEKEE in the germline V gene (reference sequence). CDR3 length equals 14 residues. The CDR3: CASSLEGVGNTIYF.

The gene calls are TRBV18 and TRBJ1-1; as DNA is missing, the TRBD1 call by TCRdb cannot be tested. Germline assignment: CDR1 KGHSH and CDR2 LQKENI. The CDR3 sequence is 16 residues long. This chain's CDR3 is CASSRLGTRGNTEAFF.

This sequence joins TRBV15 and TRBJ2-5; TCRdb's assignment of TRBD1 cannot be checked, as there is no DNA. Germline V gene lookup returns CDR1 LNHNV and CDR2 YYDKDF (reference sequence). This CDR3 comprises 16 residues. CDR3 in amino acids: CATSRGGGGRQETQYF.

The chain links TRBV20-1 to TRBJ1-1; TCRdb names TRBD1, which stays unverified in the absence of DNA. The CDR3 sequence is 14 residues long. Per germline, CDR1 DFQATT and CDR2 SNEGSKA (reference sequence). The CDR3 sequence is CSARDPGARTEAFF.

This clonotype is called medium-sized based on its frequency. J is TRBJ1-2 and V is TRBV6-5; the TCRdb D gene call, TRBD1, has no DNA to confirm it. The CDR3 is made up of 16 amino acids. Germline-derived CDR1 and CDR2 are MNHEY and SVGAGI. The CDR3 region is CASSLARGQPHYGYTF.

J is TRBJ1-2 and V is TRBV27; checking the TCRdb D call of TRBD1 is not possible without DNA. Germline lookup yields CDR1 MNHEY and CDR2 SMNVEV (reference sequence). The CDR3 length is 16 residues. The CDR3 protein is CASSLSGTGGGYGYTF.

This clonotype is identified as medium-sized from frequency. CDR3 residues: CASSLMYDYGYTF. The genes are TRBV12-3 or TRBV12-4 and TRBJ1-2. The CDR3 sequence is 13 residues long.

This clonotype is medium-sized by frequency. The rearrangement uses TRBV6-5 and TRBJ1-3; TCRdb selects TRBD1, and the lack of DNA leaves this call unchecked. Germline loops: CDR1 MNHEY, CDR2 SVGAGI. The CDR3 runs 17 residues. The CDR3 reads CASSYSSGVRPGNTIYF.

The rearrangement joins TRBV11-2 to TRBJ1-5. Germline lookup yields CDR1 SGHAT and CDR2 FQNNGV. The CDR3 runs 14 residues. This CDR3 reads CASSLSDSNQPQHF. The entire variable domain, with the rest obtained from reference TRBV11-2 and TRBJ1-5, is as follows: EAGVAQSPRYKIIEKRQSVAFWCNPISGHATLYWYQQILGQGPKLLIQFQNNGVVDDSQLPKDRFSAERLKGVDSTLKIQPAKLEDSAVYLCASSLSDSNQPQHFGDGTRLSIL.

This clonotype is deemed medium-sized (0.01 to 0.1%) by its frequency. The chain has TRBV30 and TRBJ2-7. The V gene's germline CDR1 is GTSNPN and CDR2 SVGIG (reference sequence). CDR3 size: 13 residues. CDR3 region: CAWTYGLKGEQYF.

This clonotype is labeled medium-sized based on frequency. The rearrangement uses TRBV20-1 and TRBJ2-7; there is no DNA to check the TCRdb D call of TRBD2. The CDR3 runs 14 residues. Looked up from germline, CDR1 is DFQATT and CDR2 is SNEGSKA (reference sequence). The CDR3 loop reads CSARGLAGAHEQYF.

Judged by frequency, this clonotype is medium-sized. The V gene is TRBV7-9, the J gene TRBJ2-3; absent DNA, TCRdb's TRBD2 call cannot be checked. The V gene's germline CDR1 is SEHNR and CDR2 FQNEAQ (reference sequence). This CDR3 has 18 amino acids. CDR3 amino acids: CASSSIPGLAGLTDTQYF. Looking up the rest from reference TRBV7-9 and TRBJ2-3 gives the full variable domain: DTGVSQNPRHKITKRGQNVTFRCDPISEHNRLYWYRQTLGQGPEFLTYFQNEAQLEKSRLLSDRFSAERPKGSFSTLEIQRTEQGDSAMYLCASSSIPGLAGLTDTQYFGPGTRLTVL.

CDR3 sequence reads: CSANYGASGGYEQYF. This sequence joins TRBV20-1 and TRBJ2-7; TCRdb calls TRBD2, which cannot be checked without DNA. Looked up from germline, CDR1 is DFQATT and CDR2 is SNEGSKA (reference sequence). CDR3 length: 15 residues.

By frequency, this clonotype registers medium-sized. The CDR3 protein is CASSSQGPQHF. This chain links TRBV7-9 with TRBJ1-5; TCRdb calls TRBD1, which cannot be checked without DNA. CDR3 length: 11 residues. Germline CDR1 reads SEHNR; CDR2 reads FQNEAQ (reference sequence). Together with reference TRBV7-9 and TRBJ1-5, the CDR3 gives the full variable domain: DTGVSQNPRHKITKRGQNVTFRCDPISEHNRLYWYRQTLGQGPEFLTYFQNEAQLEKSRLLSDRFSAERPKGSFSTLEIQRTEQGDSAMYLCASSSQGPQHFGDGTRLSIL.

The genes are TRBV10-3 and TRBJ2-2; checking the TCRdb D call of TRBD1 is not possible without DNA. This CDR3 spans 16 amino acids. The germline V gene has CDR1 ENHRY and CDR2 SYGVKD. The CDR3 loop reads CAISQGGQGMPGELFF.

The chain uses TRBV28 and TRBJ2-7; TCRdb gives TRBD1 as the D gene, but with no DNA this cannot be confirmed. Germline lookup yields CDR1 MDHEN and CDR2 SYDVKM. The CDR3 contains 12 residues. CDR3 amino acids: CASGAGRHEQYF.

Judged by frequency, this clonotype is medium-sized. The chain has TRBV20-1 and TRBJ2-3; TCRdb lists TRBD2, though no DNA is available to test this call. Per germline, CDR1 DFQATT and CDR2 SNEGSKA (reference sequence). CDR3 length equals 15 residues. Here the CDR3 reads CSARVLASSTDTQYF.

By frequency, this clonotype registers medium-sized. The chain carries TRBV29-1 and TRBJ1-2; TCRdb indicates TRBD1, and absent DNA this call remains unverified. The germline gives CDR1 SQVTM, CDR2 ANQGSEA. The CDR3 is 11 amino acids. The CDR3 protein is CSAATGQPGTF. Supplemented by reference TRBV29-1 and TRBJ1-2, the full variable domain reads SAVISQKPSRDICQRGTSLTIQCQVDSQVTMMFWYRQQPGQSLTLIATANQGSEATYESGFVIDKFPISRPNLTFSTLTVSNMSPEDSSIYLCSAATGQPGTFGSGTRLTVV.

The V and J genes are TRBV6-2 or TRBV6-3 and TRBJ2-7. Germline assignment: CDR1 MNHEY and CDR2 SVGEGT. This CDR3 has 12 amino acids. The CDR3 here is CASSYGVHEQYF.